The 31 T cell receptor beta chains below all came from one sample that was sequenced in a study of technical replicates of blood from a handful of donors. Using immunoSEQ multiplex PCR, the repertoire was profiled, and TCRdb retains in-frame clones only, with some absent. This table holds tens of thousands of clones, roughly 98% found once. The sample consisted of T cells isolated from PBMCs. These receptors all stem from a human donor in good health.

The chain joins TRBV5-6 to TRBJ1-1, with TRBD1 matching 8 bases. Per the germline V gene, CDR1 is SGHDT and CDR2 is YYEEEE. This CDR3 spans 14 amino acids. Trimming removed 1 base from V and 5 bases from J; junction bases left unmatched: 4. CDR3 loop: CASSLTDRVTEAFF. The CDR3 nucleotides are TGTGCCAGCAGCTTGACGGACAGGGTTACTGAAGCTTTCTTT.

V and J are TRBV28 and TRBJ1-5, with D maybe TRBD1 (5 bases). The length of the CDR3 is 15 residues. Trimming removed 6 bases from V and 0 bases from J, with 12 bases in between. Germline V gene data show CDR1 as MDHEN and CDR2 as SYDVKM. The CDR3 here is CASREGGDSNQPQHF. The CDR3 nucleotides read TGTGCCAGCAGGGAGGGAGGGGATAGCAATCAGCCCCAGCATTTT.

This rearrangement joins TRBV6-4 to TRBJ1-1, with D possibly matching TRBD1 (5 bases). CDR3 length: 13 residues. CDR1 and CDR2 from the germline V gene are MRHNA and SNTAGT. Between the trimmed V and J ends, which lost 4 bases and 7 bases, there was a span of 13 bases. The CDR3 coding sequence is TGTGCCAGCAGTGTCGGGAGGGGTGGTGAAGCTTTCTTT. Translation: CASSVGRGGEAFF.

This rearrangement joins TRBV6-6 to TRBJ1-1; 7 nucleotides line up with TRBD1. The germline V gene has CDR1 MNHNY and CDR2 SVGAGI (reference sequence). The CDR3 consists of 14 residues. With 2 bases clipped from V and 4 bases from J, the junction kept 4 bases outside the gene matches. The CDR3 DNA sequence: TGTGCCAGCAGTTACCCGTCAGGGGGCACTGAAGCTTTCTTT. This translates into CASSYPSGGTEAFF.

This rearrangement joins TRBV15 to TRBJ2-7; 7 bases fit TRBD2. This CDR3 has 15 amino acids. After removal of 1 base from V and 1 base from J, the junction contained 4 bases not matched to a gene. Germline V gene sequence: CDR1 LNHNV, CDR2 YYDKDF (reference sequence). The DNA of the CDR3 is TGTGCCACCAGCAGAGCAGGGCGGGGGTCCTACGAGCAGTACTTC. Translating it yields CATSRAGRGSYEQYF.

The chain employs TRBV14 and TRBJ1-1, with D possibly TRBD1 on 6 matching bases. Trimming left V 4 bases short and J 4 bases short, with 13 bases between. Germline values: CDR1 SGHDN, CDR2 FVKESK. CDR3 length: 14 residues. CDR3 DNA: TGTGCCAGCAGCCTCTCCTGGGGGCGCACTGAAGCTTTCTTT. It codes for CASSLSWGRTEAFF.

The chain recombines TRBV2 with TRBJ1-2, with no clear D. The germline V and J ends were trimmed by 5 bases and 0 bases, with 4 bases remaining between them. The CDR3 consists of 12 residues. Germline CDR1 reads SNHLY; CDR2 reads FYNNEI. The CDR3 protein is CASSSSNYGYTF. The CDR3 DNA sequence: TGTGCCAGCAGTTCTTCTAACTATGGCTACACCTTC.

The V call is TRBV27, the J call TRBJ1-1; D is uncertain. The V end lost 3 bases, the J end lost 3 bases, and 8 bases lay between the germline ends. This CDR3 is built from 13 residues. CDR1 is MNHEY, CDR2 SMNVEV, per germline (reference sequence). This CDR3 is CASSFGRDTEAFF. The CDR3 nucleotides read TGTGCCAGCAGTTTCGGTAGAGACACTGAAGCTTTCTTT.

This chain connects TRBV7-3 to TRBJ1-1, with D tentatively TRBD1 (6 bases). CDR3 length: 15 residues. Germline V CDR1 and CDR2: SGHTA, FQGTGA. The V end lost 5 bases, the J end lost 11 bases, and 24 bases lay between the germline ends. As DNA, the CDR3 is TGTGCCAGCAGCGAATCCCCCGACAGGAGTACTGGGGCTTTCTTT. Residues: CASSESPDRSTGAFF.

The J gene is TRBJ2-1, the V gene TRBV6-5; 10 bases are shared with TRBD2. Trimming took 7 bases from V and 8 from J; bases not matched to a gene: 11. Germline V CDR1 and CDR2: MNHEY, SVGAGI. CDR3 length: 15 residues. CDR3 in amino acids: CASTSGASGSYEQFF. In nucleotides, the CDR3 is TGTGCCAGCACCTCAGGGGCTAGCGGGAGCTATGAGCAGTTCTTC.

V and J are TRBV10-3 and TRBJ2-3; 14 bases line up with TRBD2. CDR3 length: 17 amino acids. CDR1 is ENHRY, CDR2 SYGVKD, per germline. V dropped 6 bases and J dropped 2; count of bases not matched to a gene: 7. The CDR3 sequence: CAISVGLAGGSTDTQYF. The CDR3 nucleotides are TGTGCCATCAGCGTTGGACTAGCGGGGGGTTCCACAGATACGCAGTATTTT.

This chain links TRBV18 with TRBJ1-1; the D gene is possibly TRBD1 (5 bases). Germline V gene data show CDR1 as KGHSH and CDR2 as LQKENI. The CDR3 covers 13 residues. The V gene lost 3 bases and the J gene lost 4 bases, with 9 bases spanning the gap. The DNA of the CDR3 is TGTGCCAGCTCACCGCAGGGAACCACTGAAGCTTTCTTT. Its translation: CASSPQGTTEAFF.

In its sample, this clone was seen once. The chain combines TRBV4-3 with TRBJ2-2; TRBD1 aligns across 7 bases. Germline V gives CDR1 LGHNA, CDR2 YSLEER. V lost 2 bases to trimming and J lost 7 bases; unmatched junction nucleotides: 7. There are 15 residues in the CDR3. The CDR3 region is CASSQLKGAHGELFF. The CDR3 region has the DNA TGCGCCAGCAGCCAACTAAAGGGGGCCCACGGGGAGCTGTTTTTT.

The chain couples TRBV19 to TRBJ1-4; D remains ambiguous. This CDR3 is built from 13 residues. Germline V CDR1 and CDR2: LNHDA, SQIVND (reference sequence). Trimming removed 1 base from V and 6 bases from J, with 6 bases in between. DNA of the CDR3: TGTGCCAGTAGTATAGCCTCCGATGAAAAACTGTTTTTT. Translation: CASSIASDEKLFF.

J is TRBJ2-2 and V is TRBV25-1; tentative D call: TRBD1 (6 bases). The CDR3 loop spans 15 amino acids. Germline CDR1 and CDR2: MGHDK and SYGVNS. V lost 0 bases, J lost 9 bases, and 14 bases lay in between. Here the CDR3 reads CASSEYSQGGWELFF. The DNA of the CDR3 is TGTGCCAGCAGTGAATATTCACAGGGCGGTTGGGAGCTGTTTTTT.

The rearrangement joins TRBV5-1 to TRBJ2-1; 7 positions match TRBD2. The CDR3 runs 14 residues. Germline loops: CDR1 SGHRS, CDR2 YFSETQ. J gave up 4 bases and V 7 bases, and 8 bases lay outside the gene matches. The CDR3 coding sequence is TGCGCCAGCTGTCTAGCGGACCCTTACAATGAGCAGTTCTTC. It is translated as CASCLADPYNEQFF.

This rearrangement joins TRBV5-4 to TRBJ1-1, with no clear D. V dropped 1 base and J dropped 8 bases, with 12 bases sitting between them. This CDR3 region has 13 residues. The germline gives CDR1 SGHNT, CDR2 YYREEE (reference sequence). The CDR3 bases are TGTGCCAGCAGCTTGCCCCCCACGAGCGAAGCTTTCTTT. It codes for CASSLPPTSEAFF.

This clone was seen only once. The chain carries TRBV27 and TRBJ1-2, with 7 positions matching TRBD1. The germline gives CDR1 MNHEY, CDR2 SMNVEV (reference sequence). Trimming removed 3 bases from V and 11 bases from J; junction bases left unmatched: 9. The CDR3 runs 13 residues. CDR3: CASSFSAPGGYTF. DNA of the CDR3: TGTGCCAGCAGTTTTTCGGCCCCAGGGGGATACACCTTC.

This chain connects TRBV11-3 to TRBJ2-7; no clear D gene. CDR1 is SGHNT, CDR2 YENEEA, per germline. V was clipped by 1 base and J by 2 bases, with 9 bases between them. The CDR3 has 14 residues. The CDR3 region is CASSLGAATYEQYF. For the CDR3, the DNA is TGTGCCAGCAGCTTAGGCGCCGCCACCTACGAGCAGTACTTC.

The J gene is TRBJ2-1, the V gene TRBV11-3; TRBD1 matches 12 bases. The CDR3 contains 14 residues. With 4 bases clipped from V and 9 bases from J, the junction kept 4 bases outside the gene matches. The germline gives CDR1 SGHNT, CDR2 YENEEA. Here the CDR3 reads CASSYRDRGPEQFF. The CDR3 region has the DNA TGTGCCAGCAGCTACCGGGACAGGGGGCCTGAGCAGTTCTTC.

The chain has TRBV28 and TRBJ1-2, with a possible D match to TRBD1 (6 bases). Trimming cost V 7 bases and J 12 bases, with 21 bases left between them. The CDR3 is 13 amino acids. Germline lookup yields CDR1 MDHEN and CDR2 SYDVKM. The chain's CDR3 is CASTLGGLWVHTF. CDR3 bases: TGTGCCAGCACCCTTGGGGGCTTGTGGGTCCACACCTTC.

This rearrangement joins TRBV10-3 to TRBJ2-7; D is unresolved. The CDR3 contains 12 residues. Per germline, CDR1 ENHRY and CDR2 SYGVKD. With 10 bases removed from V and 0 bases from J, the gap between germline ends came to 10 bases. The CDR3 bases are TGTGCCACGACACAGAACTCCTACGAGCAGTACTTC. Its protein product is CATTQNSYEQYF.

The V gene is TRBV7-9, the J gene TRBJ1-1; TRBD1 might be the D (5 bases). The CDR3 runs to 14 residues. Germline CDR1 SEHNR, CDR2 FQNEAQ (reference sequence). Trimming cost V 3 bases and J 1 base, with 9 bases left between them. The CDR3 loop is CASSFGGGNTEAFF. In DNA form, the CDR3 reads TGTGCCAGCAGCTTTGGGGGGGGGAACACTGAAGCTTTCTTT.

The gene calls are TRBV5-1 and TRBJ1-3; tentatively, D is TRBD1 (6 bases). The CDR3 is 16 amino acids. V was cut by 2 bases and J by 2 bases, with 14 bases left in between. CDR1 is SGHRS and CDR2 is YFSETQ in the germline V gene. CDR3: CASSFTPQGPGNTIYF. DNA for the CDR3: TGCGCCAGCAGCTTTACCCCACAGGGACCTGGAAACACCATATATTTT.

The V and J genes are TRBV29-1 and TRBJ2-7; 9 bases map to TRBD2. Germline CDR1 is SQVTM and CDR2 is ANQGSEA. The CDR3 covers 13 residues. The ends lost 3 bases at V and 2 bases at J; junction bases unmatched: 2. The CDR3 sequence: CSVDLAGAYEQYF. The CDR3 coding sequence is TGCAGCGTTGATTTAGCGGGAGCCTACGAGCAGTACTTC.

J is TRBJ2-2 and V is TRBV7-9, with 15 bases aligning to TRBD2. The CDR3 is made up of 18 amino acids. In germline, CDR1 is SEHNR, CDR2 FQNEAQ (reference sequence). V gave up 5 bases and J gave up 5 bases; unmatched junction bases: 9. Written as DNA, the CDR3 is TGTGCCAGCAGCCAAGGACTAGCGGGAGGGGCCCTTACCGGGGAGCTGTTTTTT. Its protein is CASSQGLAGGALTGELFF.

The chain employs TRBV7-6 and TRBJ1-2, with TRBD1 matching over 9 bases. The CDR3 contains 14 residues. CDR1 SGHVS and CDR2 FNYEAQ come from the germline V gene. Trimming at V came to 3 bases and at J to 3 bases, leaving 2 bases not matched to a gene. Written as DNA, the CDR3 is TGTGCCAGCAGCTTTGGGACAGGGTACTATGGCTACACCTTC. Its protein product is CASSFGTGYYGYTF.

The chain is built from TRBV9 and TRBJ1-2; D unresolved. The CDR3 has 15 amino acids. V was pared by 0 bases and J by 6 bases, with 15 bases between. Germline CDR1 SGDLS, CDR2 YYNGEE. CDR3 sequence reads: CASSVAEPGTDGYTF. For the CDR3, the DNA is TGTGCCAGCAGCGTAGCTGAGCCCGGTACGGATGGCTACACCTTC.

The genes are TRBV28 and TRBJ2-1, with D maybe TRBD1 (6 bases). Trimming took 10 bases from V and 4 from J, leaving 14 bases between them. The CDR3 extends over 13 amino acids. CDR1 is MDHEN and CDR2 is SYDVKM in the germline V gene. The DNA of the CDR3 is TGTGCCATCCTAAACAGGGCTTACAATGAGCAGTTCTTC. This codes for CAILNRAYNEQFF.

The V call is TRBV9, the J call TRBJ2-1; 7 bases agree with TRBD2. The trim removed 3 bases at V and 0 bases at J, leaving 9 bases unmatched. This CDR3 has 17 amino acids. Germline assignment: CDR1 SGDLS and CDR2 YYNGEE. The CDR3 reads CASSEGSRTSSYNEQFF. CDR3 sequence (DNA): TGTGCCAGCAGCGAGGGGTCCAGGACTAGCTCCTACAATGAGCAGTTCTTC. Using reference TRBV9 and TRBJ2-1 for the parts outside the CDR3, the full variable domain is DSGVTQTPKHLITATGQRVTLRCSPRSGDLSVYWYQQSLDQGLQFLIQYYNGEERAKGNILERFSAQQFPDLHSELNLSSLELGDSALYFCASSEGSRTSSYNEQFFGPGTRLTVL.

The chain is built from TRBV14 and TRBJ2-7, with 11 positions matching TRBD2. The CDR3 consists of 17 residues. Germline CDR1 reads SGHDN; CDR2 reads FVKESK. With 0 bases clipped from V and 5 bases from J, the junction kept 9 bases outside the gene matches. In nucleotides, the CDR3 is TGTGCCAGCAGCCAAGAATTTGAACTAGCGGGAGCCCACGAGCAGTACTTC. Translation: CASSQEFELAGAHEQYF.